This TCR beta chain came from a study of blood T cells in healthy people across ages. In terms of origin and age, donors were healthy Caucasian individuals from Russia aged about 6 to 100. The second PCR ran about 6 to 11 cycles with a sample-barcoded 5' primer and J-beta primers. MiXCR, applied by TCRdb to the 5' RACE reads, yields one record per CDR3 protein. Among over a million distinct CDR3 sequences, around 43% were seen once, and the ten largest hold 18%. Sequencing used blood. The receptor comes from a woman aged 55-70 years in good health.

Here the CDR3 reads CASSVSGRNPQYF. In DNA, the CDR3 is TGTGCCAGCAGCGTTAGCGGGAGGAACCCCCAGTACTTC. The chain links TRBV2 to TRBJ2-7; 10 nucleotides match TRBD2. Germline CDR1 is SNHLY and CDR2 is FYNNEI. V lost 6 bases, J lost 10 bases, and 9 bases stayed unmatched. The CDR3 has 13 amino acids.